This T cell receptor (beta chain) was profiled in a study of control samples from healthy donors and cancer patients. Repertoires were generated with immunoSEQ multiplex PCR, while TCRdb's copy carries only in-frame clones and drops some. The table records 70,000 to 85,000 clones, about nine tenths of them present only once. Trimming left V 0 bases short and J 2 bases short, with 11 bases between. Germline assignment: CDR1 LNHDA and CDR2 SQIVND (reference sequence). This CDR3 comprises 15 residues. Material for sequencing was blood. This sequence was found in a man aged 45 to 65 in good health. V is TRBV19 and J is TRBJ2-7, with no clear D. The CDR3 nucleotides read TGTGCCAGTAGTATAGAAGCCAGGCAGACCTACGAGCAGTACTTC. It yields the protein CASSIEARQTYEQYF.